What follows are 27 T cell receptor beta chains derived from one specimen sequenced in a study of human T cells and chemical hapten exposure. Documented time point: patch test 1, 2 weeks after DPC sensitization. Treatment of the sample: therapeutic diphenylcyclopropenone sensitization with weekly scalp DPC. TCRdb re-analysed the RACE reads in MiXCR, keeping a single row per CDR3 protein. The table lists some 340,000 distinct CDR3 sequences, around 7% of them singletons, with 7% to 10% in the top ten. This specimen consisted of whole blood, obtained in connection with sensitization to the hapten diphenylcyclopropenone (DPC). These receptors all come from a woman aged 18-30 years with alopecia areata. Some clones in this sample may be carry-over from other donors' samples.

The sample holds a few counts of this clonotype. This chain uses TRBV3-1 with TRBJ2-3; possible D gene TRBD2, 5 bases. CDR1 and CDR2 from the germline V gene are LGHDT and YNNKEL (reference sequence). The CDR3 has 15 amino acids. With 4 bases removed from V and 0 bases from J, the gap between germline ends came to 11 bases. CDR3 sequence: CASSRGPISTDTQYF. CDR3 DNA sequence: TGTGCCAGCAGCCGAGGGCCTATCAGCACAGATACGCAGTATTTT.

J is TRBJ2-3 and V is TRBV6-5; D may correspond to TRBD1 or TRBD2 (5 bases each). This CDR3 spans 16 amino acids. The V gene's germline CDR1 is MNHEY and CDR2 SVGAGI. V was clipped by 0 bases and J by 6 bases, with 16 bases between them. CDR3 loop: CASSYSPGPAADTQYF. Written as DNA, the CDR3 is TGTGCCAGCAGTTACTCACCGGGACCAGCGGCGGATACGCAGTATTTT.

Only a few counts were recorded for this clonotype. This rearrangement joins TRBV5-1 to TRBJ2-3; perhaps TRBD2 as D (7 bases). This CDR3 contains 17 residues. CDR1 and CDR2 from the germline V gene are SGHRS and YFSETQ. Deletions cut 5 bases from V and 6 bases from J, with 25 bases between. The CDR3, as DNA: TGCGCCAGCAGGATCTTCGCCGGCGGGGGCCTACTTGATACGCAGTATTTT. It translates to CASRIFAGGGLLDTQYF.

This clonotype was detected only a few times. V usage is TRBV20-1 and J usage is TRBJ2-6; TRBD2 agrees at 10 bases. This CDR3 region has 16 residues. J gave up 0 bases and V 5 bases, and 4 bases lay outside the gene matches. Germline CDR1 and CDR2: DFQATT and SNEGSKA (reference sequence). The CDR3 DNA sequence: TGCAGTGCTGTAGCGGGGGGACACTCTGGGGCCAACGTCCTGACTTTC. Translation: CSAVAGGHSGANVLTF.

This clonotype was recorded many times. Here the CDR3 DNA reads TGCGCCAGCAGCCAAGATTTTGGGGCAGGGTCCGCGTCTAATGAAAAACTGTTTTTT. This gives the protein CASSQDFGAGSASNEKLFF. The chain is built from TRBV4-3 and TRBJ1-4, with TRBD1 as a possible D gene (5 bases). The CDR3 extends over 19 amino acids. V was pared by 0 bases and J by 3 bases, with 20 bases between. Germline V gene lookup returns CDR1 LGHNA and CDR2 YSLEER.

In its sample, this clonotype was seen many times. DNA of the CDR3: TGTGCCAGCTCACCCCGGGAGGGGAGTGCCTACGAGCAGTACTTC. Translated, it gives CASSPREGSAYEQYF. The V and J genes are TRBV18 and TRBJ2-7; 8 bases fit TRBD2. Losses at the gene ends were 3 bases for V and 2 bases for J; bases not matched to a gene: 6. Germline V lookup: CDR1 KGHSH, CDR2 LQKENI. The CDR3 contains 15 residues.

V usage is TRBV12-3 or TRBV12-4 and J usage is TRBJ1-5; the D is unclear. The CDR3 runs 14 residues. The V end lost 7 bases, the J end lost 3 bases, and 13 bases lay between the germline ends. CDR3 DNA sequence: TGTGCCAGCACCCCCCGGGGTACCAATCAGCCCCAGCATTTT. Protein: CASTPRGTNQPQHF.

This clonotype was recorded at least ten times. This chain joins TRBV29-1 and TRBJ2-4, with 11 bases aligning to TRBD2. The CDR3 spans 14 residues. The germline gives CDR1 SQVTM, CDR2 ANQGSEA. The V gene end was trimmed by 2 bases and the J gene end by 7 bases; junction bases not matched to a gene: 4. The CDR3 region is CSVETSGGPNIQYF. In DNA, the CDR3 is TGCAGCGTTGAAACTAGCGGGGGTCCTAACATTCAGTACTTC.

In its sample, this clonotype was seen many times. This chain links TRBV6-5 with TRBJ2-7; D unresolved. Looked up from germline, CDR1 is MNHEY and CDR2 is SVGAGI. The CDR3 sequence is 14 residues long. V was cut by 6 bases and J by 4 bases, with 16 bases left in between. CDR3 region: CASSRNREPYEQYF. The CDR3, as DNA: TGTGCCAGCAGCCGCAACAGAGAGCCTTACGAGCAGTACTTC.

There are a few counts of this clonotype. The chain couples TRBV3-1 to TRBJ1-5; D unresolved. Germline V CDR1 and CDR2: LGHDT, YNNKEL (reference sequence). V lost 4 bases and J lost 0, with 22 bases in between. The CDR3 runs 19 residues. The CDR3 region is CASSPLRPAGPNSNQPQHF. The CDR3 region has the DNA TGTGCCAGCAGCCCCCTACGACCGGCGGGCCCAAATAGCAATCAGCCCCAGCATTTT. The variable domain in full, with the rest retrieved from reference TRBV3-1 and TRBJ1-5, is DTAVSQTPKYLVTQMGNDKSIKCEQNLGHDTMYWYKQDSKKFLKIMFSYNNKELIINETVPNRFSPKSPDKAHLNLHINSLELGDSAVYFCASSPLRPAGPNSNQPQHFGDGTRLSIL.

The gene calls are TRBV7-2 and TRBJ1-2; 9 bases are shared with TRBD1. With V trimmed by 3 bases and J by 4 bases, 12 bases remained unmatched. The CDR3 runs 17 residues. In germline, CDR1 is SGHTA, CDR2 FQGNSA. This CDR3 reads CASSFARTGTGLYGYTF. In nucleotides, the CDR3 is TGTGCCAGCAGCTTTGCTCGTACCGGGACAGGGCTCTATGGCTACACCTTC.

The sample holds a few counts of this clonotype. The chain combines TRBV6-5 with TRBJ1-2; no firm D call. The CDR3 is made up of 15 amino acids. Germline V gene lookup returns CDR1 MNHEY and CDR2 SVGAGI. Trimming took off 6 bases at V and 3 bases at J, with 17 bases between the two ends. CDR3 sequence: CASRARGRTYYGYTF. The CDR3 DNA follows: TGTGCCAGCAGGGCACGAGGCAGAACTTACTATGGCTACACCTTC.

This clonotype was recorded a few times. The chain links TRBV5-1 to TRBJ1-1; TRBD1 aligns across 8 bases. V was pared by 5 bases and J by 1 base, with 7 bases of the junction left unmatched. The CDR3 has 15 amino acids. Germline V lookup: CDR1 SGHRS, CDR2 YFSETQ. The CDR3 here is CASRWGQVANTEAFF. CDR3 DNA: TGCGCCAGCAGGTGGGGACAGGTGGCGAACACTGAAGCTTTCTTT.

This chain connects TRBV20-1 to TRBJ1-1, with unresolved D. Germline CDR1 and CDR2: DFQATT and SNEGSKA (reference sequence). Trimming removed 0 bases at V and 0 bases at J, with 5 bases between. The CDR3 runs to 13 residues. The CDR3 protein is CSARDSMNTEAFF. In DNA form, the CDR3 reads TGCAGTGCTAGAGACAGCATGAACACTGAAGCTTTCTTT.

This clonotype was seen a few times. The CDR3 bases are TGTGCTAGTGGTTTAATAACAGATACGCAGTATTTT. It is translated as CASGLITDTQYF. The genes are TRBV12-5 and TRBJ2-3; D gene uncertain. This CDR3 has 12 residues. From germline, CDR1 is LGHNT and CDR2 FRNRAP. Trimming pared 3 bases from V and 3 bases from J, leaving 4 bases between.

This clonotype showed up many times. The chain has TRBV4-2 and TRBJ2-3; D gene ambiguous. Germline loops: CDR1 LGHNA, CDR2 YNFKEQ. CDR3 length: 13 amino acids. The ends were cut back, 1 base at V and 2 bases at J, with 4 bases in the middle. CDR3 amino acids: CASSQGHTDTQYF. For the CDR3, the DNA is TGTGCCAGCAGCCAAGGGCACACAGATACGCAGTATTTT.

This clonotype was observed a few times. The rearrangement links TRBV20-1 to TRBJ1-6; TRBD1 matches at 7 bases. Trimming removed 1 base from V and 7 bases from J; junction bases left unmatched: 7. Germline V gene lookup returns CDR1 DFQATT and CDR2 SNEGSKA (reference sequence). The CDR3 spans 15 residues. The CDR3 region is CSARVTGETNSPLHF. The CDR3 coding sequence is TGCAGTGCTAGAGTTACAGGGGAGACAAATTCACCCCTCCACTTT.

This clonotype was detected many times. The chain recombines TRBV3-1 with TRBJ2-5, with D perhaps TRBD1 or TRBD2 (5 bases each). The CDR3 sequence is 14 residues long. V gave up 4 bases and J gave up 3 bases, with 12 bases separating them. Germline-derived CDR1 and CDR2 are LGHDT and YNNKEL (reference sequence). CDR3 nucleotide sequence: TGTGCCAGCAGCCGGGGGACGGAAGAAGAGACCCAGTACTTC. Translation: CASSRGTEEETQYF.

This clonotype was detected a few times. The chain employs TRBV7-8 and TRBJ2-3, with a weak D call TRBD1 (7 bases). The CDR3 has 15 residues. Trimming took 3 bases from V and 4 from J, leaving 14 bases between them. In germline, CDR1 is SGHVS, CDR2 FQNEAQ. CDR3 nucleotide sequence: TGTGCCAGCAGCTTTTGGAGGGGGCGCGCAGATACGCAGTATTTT. Translation: CASSFWRGRADTQYF.

V and J are TRBV3-1 and TRBJ2-3; TRBD2 agrees at 12 bases. Germline CDR1 LGHDT, CDR2 YNNKEL (reference sequence). CDR3 size: 17 residues. V was pared by 0 bases and J by 6 bases, with 7 bases of the junction left unmatched. CDR3 residues: CASSQDRLAGVRDTQYF. DNA for the CDR3: TGTGCCAGCAGCCAAGATAGACTAGCGGGGGTCCGGGATACGCAGTATTTT.

The gene calls are TRBV4-3 and TRBJ1-2; D might be TRBD1 (6 bases). Germline values: CDR1 LGHNA, CDR2 YSLEER. There are 19 residues in the CDR3. With 3 bases removed from V and 4 bases from J, the gap between germline ends came to 27 bases. The CDR3 bases are TGCGCCAGCAGCCACTTAACAGGGAACCAGGGTCCTCTTCCCTATGGCTACACCTTC. This sequence encodes CASSHLTGNQGPLPYGYTF.

V and J are TRBV29-1 and TRBJ1-2; 7 positions agree with TRBD1. Germline V gene lookup returns CDR1 SQVTM and CDR2 ANQGSEA. V was pared by 7 bases and J by 3 bases, with 2 bases of the junction left unmatched. This CDR3 has 11 residues. In DNA, the CDR3 is TGCAGCGCCGGACAGGACTATGGCTACACCTTC. This gives the protein CSAGQDYGYTF.

In this sample, this clonotype turned up a few times. The chain joins TRBV7-2 to TRBJ1-6, with D uncertain. Germline V gene sequence: CDR1 SGHTA, CDR2 FQGNSA. CDR3 length: 13 residues. V lost 1 base, J lost 8 bases, and 6 bases lay in between. CDR3 loop: CASSLVWDSPLHF. CDR3 nucleotide sequence: TGTGCCAGCAGCTTAGTCTGGGATTCACCCCTCCACTTT.

This clonotype has just a few counts. The chain recombines TRBV7-9 with TRBJ1-6, with 7 bases identical to TRBD1. Germline V gives CDR1 SEHNR, CDR2 FQNEAQ (reference sequence). Trimming cost V 6 bases and J 5 bases; bases outside gene matches: 4. The CDR3 totals 14 residues. The CDR3 region has the DNA TGTGCCAGCAGATCCACAGGGGATAATTCACCCCTCCACTTT. It specifies CASRSTGDNSPLHF.

This clonotype was seen at least ten times. The genes are TRBV5-1 and TRBJ2-2; D ambiguous. Between the trimmed V and J ends, which lost 2 bases and 0 bases, there was a span of 5 bases. Germline CDR1 and CDR2: SGHRS and YFSETQ. The CDR3 runs to 14 residues. CDR3 coding DNA: TGCGCCAGCAGCTTTAGTGCGAACACCGGGGAGCTGTTTTTT. Translating gives CASSFSANTGELFF.

This clonotype was observed at least ten times. The chain joins TRBV20-1 to TRBJ2-7, with TRBD1 as a possible D gene (6 bases). Between the trimmed V and J ends, which lost 5 bases and 2 bases, there was a span of 10 bases. The CDR3 consists of 12 residues. The germline V gene encodes CDR1 DFQATT and CDR2 SNEGSKA (reference sequence). CDR3 DNA: TGCAGTGCTTACAGGGCCCCCTACGAGCAGTACTTC. It yields the protein CSAYRAPYEQYF.

V usage is TRBV12-3 or TRBV12-4 and J usage is TRBJ2-3; tentatively, D is TRBD2 (6 bases). The CDR3 extends over 16 amino acids. V lost 2 bases, J lost 2 bases, and 14 bases lay in between. The CDR3 sequence: CASSLHAGTNTDTQYF. DNA of the CDR3: TGTGCCAGCAGTTTACACGCGGGGACCAACACAGATACGCAGTATTTT.